Sequencing of this T cell receptor beta chain was carried out in a study of cytomegalovirus exposure and HLA in healthy donors. CDR3 length equals 17 residues. V lost 1 base to trimming and J lost 4 bases; unmatched junction nucleotides: 8. Germline CDR1 and CDR2: MGHDK and SYGVNS. Every donor was a healthy person donating bone marrow. Researchers ran the PCR with 60 Vbeta and 13 Jbeta primers. Clones were read by immunoSEQ multiplex PCR, and TCRdb kept only the in-frame ones, dropping some. The table includes over 100,000 clones, roughly 70% detected once. Comments on this clone: The antigen remains undetermined.

The study, taken as a whole, reports: HLA allele associations emerged for 16,951 TCR beta sequences in a later analysis, at 0.05 false discovery rate. In a later analysis, TCR beta V- and J-gene trimming showed a link to a missense DCLRE1C variant. Apparent HLA restriction characterized most CMV-associated TCR beta chains in a later analysis.

The sequencing input was PBMCs. The chain combines TRBV25-1 with TRBJ2-1; 9 bases line up with TRBD2. The TCR originated in a woman aged 25 to 39 in good health and CMV-seronegative. The CDR3 bases are TGTGCCAGCAGTGAATCTCCCGCTAGCGGGATTTACAATGAGCAGTTCTTC. As protein: CASSESPASGIYNEQFF.